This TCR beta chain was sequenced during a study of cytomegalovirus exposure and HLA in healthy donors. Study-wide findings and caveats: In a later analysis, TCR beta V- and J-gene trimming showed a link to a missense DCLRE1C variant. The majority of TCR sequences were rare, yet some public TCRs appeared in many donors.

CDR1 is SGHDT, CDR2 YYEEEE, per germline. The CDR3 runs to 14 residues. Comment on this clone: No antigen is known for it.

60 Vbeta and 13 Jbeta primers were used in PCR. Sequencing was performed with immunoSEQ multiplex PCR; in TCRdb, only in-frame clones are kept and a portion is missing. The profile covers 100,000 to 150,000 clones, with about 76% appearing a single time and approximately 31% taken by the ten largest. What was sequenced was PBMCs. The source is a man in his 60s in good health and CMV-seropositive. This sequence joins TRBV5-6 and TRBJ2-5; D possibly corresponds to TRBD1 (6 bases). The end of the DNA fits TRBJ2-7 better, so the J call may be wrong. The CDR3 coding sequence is TGTGCCAGCAGCCTGCCCGGACAGCCCTACGAGCAGTACTTC. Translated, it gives CASSLPGQPYEQYF.